A selection of T cell receptor beta chains follows, all from one sample in a study of cytomegalovirus exposure and HLA in healthy donors. Sequenced by immunoSEQ multiplex PCR; TCRdb stores in-frame clones only, minus some. The sample lists around 140,000 clones; about 77% were seen once. The source material was PBMCs. These receptors were obtained from a woman aged 35 to 49 in good health and CMV-seronegative. Each CDR3 is given with its conserved first and last residue. Fields, in order: V gene, clone size, J gene, D gene, CDR3 DNA, CDR3 protein. A D gene is named only where the DNA matches it firmly. Clone size, where shown, is once, few, many, or a class for clones that have expanded.

TRBV7-9	NA	TRBJ1-1	NA	TGTGCCAGCAGCTTAATTATCAGTGTGGCTGAAGCTTTCTTT	CASSLIISVAEAFF
TRBV5-1	NA	TRBJ1-5	NA	TGCGCCAGCAGCTTGGACAGTTATCAGCCCCAGCATTTT	CASSLDSYQPQHF
TRBV5-5	NA	TRBJ2-7	NA	TGTGCCAGCTCAACTCCGGGGGACTCCTACGAGCAGTACTTC	CASSTPGDSYEQYF
TRBV19	NA	TRBJ1-6	TRBD1	TGTGCCAGTAGTACCTCGGGTCAGGGGGTTCATAATTCACCCCTCCACTTT	CASSTSGQGVHNSPLHF
TRBV7-2	NA	TRBJ2-3	NA	TGTGCCAGCAGCCCCAGGCGGGGAGGCACAGATACGCAGTATTTT	CASSPRRGGTDTQYF
TRBV9	NA	TRBJ1-3	NA	TGTGCCAGCAGCGTAGATCCGGGGGGCAAGGGAAACACCATATATTTT	CASSVDPGGKGNTIYF
TRBV5-4	few	TRBJ2-6	TRBD1	TGTGCCAGCAGCTCCCGGGACAGGCGATCTGGGGCCAACGTCCTGACTTTC	CASSSRDRRSGANVLTF
TRBV5-1	NA	TRBJ2-7	NA	TGCGCCAGCAGCTTGGGTCAGTCTGGTTACGAGCAGTACTTC	CASSLGQSGYEQYF
TRBV7-2	NA	TRBJ2-7	TRBD2	TGTGCCAGCAGCACCCGGGTAGCGGGGGCCCCCGCAGGCTCCTACGAGCAGTACTTC	CASSTRVAGAPAGSYEQYF
TRBV25-1	NA	TRBJ1-6	NA	TGTGCCAGCAGTGGTCCCAGGGGTTCACCCCTCCACTTT	CASSGPRGSPLHF
TRBV10-3	NA	TRBJ1-2	TRBD1	TGTGCCATCAGTGGGGACAGGGATTCTAACTATGGCTACACCTTC	CAISGDRDSNYGYTF
TRBV5-4	few	TRBJ2-7	TRBD2	TGTGCCAGCAGCGTTTCCATGGGCGGGGGGTACGAGCAGTACTTC	CASSVSMGGGYEQYF
TRBV6-1	NA	TRBJ1-6	TRBD1	TGTGCCAGCAGTTTCAGGGGGGCACCCCTCCACTTT	CASSFRGAPLHF
TRBV10-1	once	TRBJ2-5	TRBD2	TGCGCCAGCAGTGAGGGGACTAGCGGGGGCCGATTCCAAGAGACCCAGTACTTC	CASSEGTSGGRFQETQYF
TRBV6-5	NA	TRBJ1-5	NA	TGTGCCAGCACTGAGCCCCAGGGTAGGAAGCCCCAGCATTTT	CASTEPQGRKPQHF
TRBV7-2	NA	TRBJ1-1	TRBD1	TGTGCCAGCAGCTTACAGGGGGCGGTGGACACTGAAGCTTTCTTT	CASSLQGAVDTEAFF